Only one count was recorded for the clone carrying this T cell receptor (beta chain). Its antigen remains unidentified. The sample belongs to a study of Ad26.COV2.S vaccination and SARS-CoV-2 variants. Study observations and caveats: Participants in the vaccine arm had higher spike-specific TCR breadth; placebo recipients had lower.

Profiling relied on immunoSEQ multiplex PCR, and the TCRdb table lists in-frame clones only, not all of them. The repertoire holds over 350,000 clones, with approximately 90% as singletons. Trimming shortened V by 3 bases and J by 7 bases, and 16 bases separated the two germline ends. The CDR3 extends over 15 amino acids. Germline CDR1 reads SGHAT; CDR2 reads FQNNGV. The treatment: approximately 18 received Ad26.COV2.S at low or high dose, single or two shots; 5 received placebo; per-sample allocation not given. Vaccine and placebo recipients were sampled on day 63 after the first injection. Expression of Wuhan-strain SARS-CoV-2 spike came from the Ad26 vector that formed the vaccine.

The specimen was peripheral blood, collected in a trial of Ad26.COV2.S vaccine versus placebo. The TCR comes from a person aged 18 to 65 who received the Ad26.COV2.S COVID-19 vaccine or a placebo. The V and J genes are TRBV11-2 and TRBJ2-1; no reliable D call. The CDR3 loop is CASSFQRSTGNEQFF. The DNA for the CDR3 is TGTGCCAGCAGCTTCCAGAGGTCTACTGGTAATGAGCAGTTCTTC. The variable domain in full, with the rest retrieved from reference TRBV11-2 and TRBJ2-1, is EAGVAQSPRYKIIEKRQSVAFWCNPISGHATLYWYQQILGQGPKLLIQFQNNGVVDDSQLPKDRFSAERLKGVDSTLKIQPAKLEDSAVYLCASSFQRSTGNEQFFGPGTRLTVL.